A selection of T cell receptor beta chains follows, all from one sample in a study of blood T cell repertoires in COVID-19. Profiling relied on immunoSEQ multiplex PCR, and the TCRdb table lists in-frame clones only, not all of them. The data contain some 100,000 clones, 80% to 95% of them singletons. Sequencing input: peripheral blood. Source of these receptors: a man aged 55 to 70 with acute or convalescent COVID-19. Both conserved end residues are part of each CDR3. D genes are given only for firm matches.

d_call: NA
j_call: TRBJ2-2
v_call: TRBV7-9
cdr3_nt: TGTGCCAGCAGCTCAGACAGACTCGCGAACACCGGGGAGCTGTTTTTT
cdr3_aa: CASSSDRLANTGELFF

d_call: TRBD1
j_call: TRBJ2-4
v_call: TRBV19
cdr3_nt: TGTGCCAGTAGCGTAAGGGGGCCGAGGCACATTCAGTACTTC
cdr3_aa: CASSVRGPRHIQYF

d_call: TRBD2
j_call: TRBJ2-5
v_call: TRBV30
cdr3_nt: TGTGCCTGGGGTTCCGGGACTAGCTTAGAGACCCAGTACTTC
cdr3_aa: CAWGSGTSLETQYF

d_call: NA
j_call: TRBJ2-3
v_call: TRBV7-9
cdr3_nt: TGTGCCAGCAGAAAGGCAGGCCTCTCCTCTAGCACAGATACGCAGTATTTT
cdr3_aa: CASRKAGLSSSTDTQYF

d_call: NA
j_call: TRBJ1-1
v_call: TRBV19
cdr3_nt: TGTGCCAGTACCATAGCCCCGGGTTGGACTGAAGCTTTCTTT
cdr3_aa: CASTIAPGWTEAFF

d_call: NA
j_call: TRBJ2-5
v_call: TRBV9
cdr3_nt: TGTGCCAGCAGCGTGACGGGACGGGGGGAGACCCAGTACTTC
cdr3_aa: CASSVTGRGETQYF

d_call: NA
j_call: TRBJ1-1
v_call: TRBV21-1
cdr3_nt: TGTGCCAGCAGCCAATCGCTAGGCGGGGCCACTGAAGCTTTCTTT
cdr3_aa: CASSQSLGGATEAFF

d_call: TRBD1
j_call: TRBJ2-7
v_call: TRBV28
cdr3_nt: TGTGCCAGCAGAGCCCCCGGGACAGGCTTATCGAGCAAGTACTTC
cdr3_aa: CASRAPGTGLSSKYF

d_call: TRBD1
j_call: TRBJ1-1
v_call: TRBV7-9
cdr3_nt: TGTGCCAGCAGCTTACAGGGGGTGAACACTGAAGCTTTCTTT
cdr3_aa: CASSLQGVNTEAFF

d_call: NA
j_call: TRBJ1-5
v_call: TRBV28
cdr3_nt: TGTGCCAGCAGTTTACAGCAGGGTAGCAATCAGCCCCAGCATTTT
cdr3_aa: CASSLQQGSNQPQHF

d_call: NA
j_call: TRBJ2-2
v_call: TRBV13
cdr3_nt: TGTGCCAGCAGATTGACAGTTACCGGGGAGCTGTTTTTT
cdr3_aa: CASRLTVTGELFF

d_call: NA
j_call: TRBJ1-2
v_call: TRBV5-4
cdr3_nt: TGTGCCAGCAGCCGAACAACCTTTACAGGGTTGGCGGGCTACACCTTC
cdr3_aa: CASSRTTFTGLAGYTF